The T cell receptor (beta chain) under discussion was sequenced for a study of blood T cells in healthy people across ages. The germline V gene has CDR1 DFQATT and CDR2 SNEGSKA (reference sequence). This CDR3 region has 19 residues. The trim removed 0 bases at V and 5 bases at J, leaving 18 bases unmatched. Together with a sample-barcoded 5' primer, a J-beta primer mix was included in a second PCR lasting about 6 to 11 cycles. Any given sample supplied a minimum of 3 million CDR3-containing paired-end reads. Each CDR3 protein is one row after TCRdb ran MiXCR on the 5' RACE reads. The sample has around 1,600,000 distinct CDR3 sequences; 42% are singletons. Comments on this clonotype: Its antigen is as yet unknown.

Notes on the study in general: Researchers report that TCR beta diversity correlated strongly with naive T cell percentage.

The chain has TRBV20-1 and TRBJ2-3, with 9 bases lining up with TRBD2. The sequence was obtained from a woman between 18 and 29 years old in good health. What was sequenced was blood. CDR3 coding DNA: TGCAGTGCTAGAGATTACTTCGCGGGGGGGCCGATGCCTAAAGATACGCAGTATTTT. Protein sequence: CSARDYFAGGPMPKDTQYF.